The sequence of this TCR beta chain was determined in a study of T-cell reconstitution after alpha-beta-depleted transplantation in children. Construction of the TCRbeta library involved unique molecular identifiers. Each CDR3 protein gets one entry after TCRdb re-called the PCR reads with MiXCR. This table holds more than 450,000 distinct CDR3 sequences, around 16% found once. The sample holds a few counts of this clonotype. The CDR3 totals 14 residues. CDR1 and CDR2 (germline): MNHEY, SMNVEV (reference sequence). Trimming left V 5 bases short and J 4 bases short, with 14 bases between. The receptor was isolated from a human donor who donated a stem cell graft to a child with acute lymphoblastic leukemia. Sample: PBMCs from the stem cell graft donor, taken from the stem cell graft. The chain links TRBV27 to TRBJ1-2; no firm D call. CDR3 bases: TGTGCCAGCAGTCCCTCTTACAGCTTCTATGGCTACACCTTC. The encoded protein is CASSPSYSFYGYTF.